The clone carrying this T cell receptor beta chain came up a few times. Its antigen remains unknown. A sample-barcoded 5' primer and a J-beta primer mix were used in a second PCR of about 7 to 12 cycles. MiXCR, applied by TCRdb to the 5' RACE reads, yields one record per CDR3 protein. This table holds more than 600,000 distinct CDR3 sequences, around 25% found once. At least 6 million PBMCs were isolated per sample. These data belong to a study of blood T cells in healthy people across ages. The CDR3 spans 14 residues. Looked up from germline, CDR1 is DFQATT and CDR2 is SNEGSKA (reference sequence). Trimming pared 5 bases from V and 4 bases from J, leaving 17 bases between. Study results and caveats: Comparison with aged donors showed that long-lived donors had more naive CD4+ cells and higher diversity.

These same data were also listed under a study on T cells of mothers and their children. That report notes: Related mother-child pairs showed slightly, non-significantly higher overlap than unrelated pairs.

The specimen sequenced was blood. The source of this sequence is a boy between 10 and 17 years old in good health. The chain couples TRBV20-1 to TRBJ2-5; either TRBD1 or TRBD2 may supply D (6 bases each). This chain's CDR3 is CSAPLGGNGETQYF. CDR3 bases: TGCAGTGCTCCTCTGGGGGGCAATGGAGAGACCCAGTACTTC.